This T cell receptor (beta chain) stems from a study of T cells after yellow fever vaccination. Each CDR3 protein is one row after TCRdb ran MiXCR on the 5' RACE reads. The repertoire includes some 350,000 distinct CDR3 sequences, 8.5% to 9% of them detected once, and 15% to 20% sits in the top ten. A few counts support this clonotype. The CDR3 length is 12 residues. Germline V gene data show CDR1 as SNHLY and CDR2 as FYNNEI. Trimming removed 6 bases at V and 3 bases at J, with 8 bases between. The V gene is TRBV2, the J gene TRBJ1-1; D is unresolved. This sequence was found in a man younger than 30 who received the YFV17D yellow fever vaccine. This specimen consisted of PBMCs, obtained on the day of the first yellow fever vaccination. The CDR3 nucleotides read TGTGCCAGCAGCGTTATGGACACTGAAGCTTTCTTT. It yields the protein CASSVMDTEAFF.